This T cell receptor beta chain was identified in a study of cutaneous CD30+ T cell lymphoproliferative disorder and hepatitis E (dated by TCRdb to 2016 to 2018). This clone appeared a few times. Its cognate antigen has yet to be identified. Per-nucleotide qualities are absent, and no much larger clonotype sits a single base away. The library was prepared using the immunoSEQ multiplex PCR assay. TCRdb carries this immuneACCESS record with in-frame sequences only. Its versions omit some clonotypes, under half of them owing to an unresolved V gene in the studies checked, with the rest unexplained. This sample has 7,000 to 9,500 clones in its table, and 65% to 75% of those were observed once. Jointly, the top ten make up about 1.1% of the sample. Material for sequencing was blood. The receptor was derived from a human donor with a cutaneous T cell lymphoproliferative disorder associated with hepatitis E virus.

Here is the DNA: TGTGCCAGCAGGACTCCCGGCTACGAGCAGTACTTC. It encodes CASRTPGYEQYF. The receptor chain draws on TRBV6-5 and TRBJ2-7; no D gene is confidently identified. The trim is 6 bases for V and 3 bases for J, with a gap of 9 bases between the germline ends. The CDR3 has 12 amino acids, counting the end cysteine and phenylalanine. Only the CDR3 portion is preserved as DNA: 36 bases, with reading frame beginning at the first base. The germline V gene sets CDR1 to MNHEY and CDR2 to SVGAGI.